The 26 T cell receptor beta chains below all came from one sample that was sequenced in a study of read filtering for tumor transcriptome and immune sequencing. This library used around 0.4 ug RNA and molecular barcoded adaptors spanning alpha/delta and beta/gamma chains. TCRdb reprocessed the reads with MiXCR, giving one entry per CDR3 protein. In the table there are tens of thousands of distinct CDR3 sequences, under 20% of which are singletons. The sample consisted of a population of CD138-negative cells sorted from bone marrow. These receptors all stem from a donor aged 40 or older with multiple myeloma.

This clonotype turned up a few times. The chain combines TRBV28 with TRBJ1-1; D uncertain. The germline V gene encodes CDR1 MDHEN and CDR2 SYDVKM. The CDR3 is made up of 12 amino acids. Trimming took off 8 bases at V and 3 bases at J, with 10 bases between the two ends. CDR3 in DNA: TGTGCCAGCTGCTCGGGAGACACTGAAGCTTTCTTT. Protein product: CASCSGDTEAFF. Together with reference TRBV28 and TRBJ1-1, the CDR3 gives the full variable domain: DVKVTQSSRYLVKRTGEKVFLECVQDMDHENMFWYRQDPGLGLRLIYFSYDVKMKEKGDIPEGYSVSREKKERFSLILESASTNQTSMYLCASCSGDTEAFFGQGTRLTVV.

This clonotype was observed many times. The gene calls are TRBV7-3 and TRBJ2-1; D perhaps matches TRBD1 (6 bases). The V end lost 5 bases, the J end lost 2 bases, and 16 bases lay between the germline ends. Germline CDR1 reads SGHTA; CDR2 reads FQGTGA. The CDR3 is made up of 16 amino acids. The CDR3 here is CASSRGDTPTYNEQFF. CDR3 nucleotide sequence: TGTGCCAGCAGCCGAGGGGACACCCCGACCTACAATGAGCAGTTCTTC.

As regards this clonotype: This may be a read error, as it is one base from a much larger clone. V and J are TRBV25-1 and TRBJ2-3, with D perhaps matching TRBD1 (5 bases). V was clipped by 2 bases and J by 8 bases, with 11 bases between them. The length of the CDR3 is 13 residues. From germline, CDR1 is MGHDK and CDR2 SYGVNS. The CDR3 sequence: CASSEQGPGTQYF. The CDR3 DNA follows: TGTGCCAGCAGTGAACAGGGTCCAGGTACGCAGTATTTT.

Details on this clonotype: This may stem from a read error, because a much larger clone lies one nucleotide away. The chain carries TRBV29-1 and TRBJ2-3; D not resolved. V was clipped by 4 bases and J by 3 bases, with 8 bases between them. The V gene's germline CDR1 is SQVTM and CDR2 ANQGSEA. This CDR3 spans 12 amino acids. The CDR3 DNA reads as TGCAGCGTTGTTCGGGTAACAGATACGCAGTATTTT. Translated: CSVVRVTDTQYF.

This clonotype appeared many times. The rearrangement links TRBV18 to TRBJ1-1; D call uncertain. V was trimmed by 2 bases and J by 7 bases, leaving 8 bases between them. Germline CDR1 KGHSH, CDR2 LQKENI. There are 12 residues in the CDR3. The chain's CDR3 is CASSPVGDEAFF. The DNA of the CDR3 is TGTGCCAGCTCACCAGTTGGTGATGAAGCTTTCTTT.

This clonotype showed up many times. The chain is built from TRBV11-1 and TRBJ1-1; 7 nucleotides agree with TRBD1. Losses at the gene ends were 5 bases for V and 0 bases for J; bases not matched to a gene: 15. The germline V gene has CDR1 SGHAT and CDR2 FQDESV (reference sequence). The CDR3 covers 18 residues. The CDR3 sequence is CASSPREGAGGLNTEAFF. The DNA for the CDR3 is TGTGCCAGCAGCCCCCGGGAGGGGGCGGGAGGATTGAACACTGAAGCTTTCTTT.

At least ten counts were recorded for this clonotype. This chain links TRBV12-3 or TRBV12-4 with TRBJ2-1; a weak D match, TRBD2 (7 bases). The CDR3 covers 14 residues. Trimming removed 3 bases at V and 10 bases at J, with 16 bases between. CDR3: CASSFGGGGKEQFF. For the CDR3, the DNA is TGTGCCAGCAGTTTCGGGGGAGGGGGGAAGGAGCAGTTCTTC.

This clonotype was seen repeatedly, ten times or more. The chain employs TRBV10-2 and TRBJ2-1; TRBD2 is a possible D gene (7 bases). CDR3 length: 15 residues. V was trimmed by 5 bases and J by 7 bases, leaving 18 bases between them. The V gene's germline CDR1 is WSHSY and CDR2 SAAADI. For the CDR3, the DNA is TGCGCCAGCAGTTGGGGGGGGGCTACGAAAAATGAGCAGTTCTTC. This encodes CASSWGGATKNEQFF.

This clonotype was detected many times. Germline is not matched at one junction end, which may reflect a read error. V is TRBV7-7 and J is TRBJ1-3; the D gene is possibly TRBD1 (6 bases). Germline V lookup: CDR1 SSHAT, CDR2 FNYEAQ (reference sequence). CDR3 size: 17 residues. CDR3 residues: CASSLAERTVRGNTIYF. CDR3 coding DNA: TGTGCTAGCAGCTTAGCCGAAAGGACAGTCAGGGGAAACACCATATATTTT.

Many counts were recorded for this clonotype. The chain has TRBV5-1 and TRBJ2-5; possible D gene TRBD2, 7 bases. Trimming shortened V by 8 bases and J by 4 bases, and 21 bases separated the two germline ends. The CDR3 is 15 amino acids. CDR1 is SGHRS, CDR2 YFSETQ, per germline. In nucleotides, the CDR3 is TGCGCCAGTACGGGGAGGGGGGACGGCGGAGAGACCCAGTACTTC. Encoded protein: CASTGRGDGGETQYF.

As for this clonotype: This may come from a read error, since a much larger clone is one base off. The rearrangement joins TRBV20-1 to TRBJ2-3, with 9 bases that match TRBD1. The ends lost 6 bases at V and 2 bases at J; junction bases unmatched: 6. This CDR3 is 14 amino acids long. CDR1 and CDR2 (germline): DFQATT, SNEGSKA (reference sequence). In DNA form, the CDR3 reads TGCAGTGCACCGGGACAGGGTATCACAGATACGCAGTATTTT. The encoded protein is CSAPGQGITDTQYF.

This clonotype was seen just once. One junction end does not reproduce the germline sequence, and a read error may be involved. V is TRBV6-1 and J is TRBJ2-1; 7 bases fit TRBD1. Per germline, CDR1 MNHNS and CDR2 SASEGT. The CDR3 runs 15 residues. The CDR3 sequence: CASSSGTAPYNERFF. CDR3 nucleotide sequence: TGTGCCAGCAGTTCCGGGACAGCTCCCTACAATGAGCGGTTCTTC.

In its sample, this clonotype was seen many times. Its ends do not fully match the called genes, so a read error is possible. The rearrangement links TRBV7-3 to TRBJ1-1; D unclear. Germline V gives CDR1 SGHTA, CDR2 FQGTGA. The CDR3 is 12 amino acids. CDR3 nucleotide sequence: TGTGCCAGCAGCTTAGGTCAAACTTCCGTACACTTT. Protein sequence: CASSLGQTSVHF.

The table lists this clonotype with many counts. V and J are TRBV5-1 and TRBJ2-6; D unclear. V lost 4 bases to trimming and J lost 3 bases, with 14 bases between them. Per germline, CDR1 SGHRS and CDR2 YFSETQ. This CDR3 region has 16 residues. This chain's CDR3 is CASSMGSLGGANVLTF. The CDR3 DNA reads TGCGCCAGCAGCATGGGAAGCCTGGGTGGGGCCAACGTCCTGACTTTC.

There are many counts of this clonotype. The chain joins TRBV29-1 to TRBJ1-1; D not resolved. This CDR3 region has 13 residues. Germline V gene sequence: CDR1 SQVTM, CDR2 ANQGSEA. The V end was cut by 3 bases, the J end by 0 bases, with 8 bases between. CDR3 coding DNA: TGCAGCGTTGACGGACGGTTGAACACTGAAGCTTTCTTT. Translated: CSVDGRLNTEAFF.

V is TRBV5-4 and J is TRBJ2-7; 9 bases agree with TRBD1. The V and J ends lost 2 bases and 5 bases, in that order; junction bases with no gene match: 8. This CDR3 has 15 residues. Germline V gives CDR1 SGHNT, CDR2 YYREEE (reference sequence). The CDR3 is CASSFRDRAMNEQYF. The CDR3 DNA follows: TGTGCCAGCAGCTTCCGGGACAGGGCTATGAACGAGCAGTACTTC. Looking up the rest from reference TRBV5-4 and TRBJ2-7 gives the full variable domain: ETGVTQSPTHLIKTRGQQVTLRCSSQSGHNTVSWYQQALGQGPQFIFQYYREEENGRGNFPPRFSGLQFPNYSSELNVNALELDDSALYLCASSFRDRAMNEQYFGPGTRLTVT.

This clonotype was picked up many times. The chain recombines TRBV20-1 with TRBJ2-7, with D perhaps matching TRBD1 (5 bases). The germline CDR1 and CDR2 sequences are DFQATT and SNEGSKA (reference sequence). CDR3 size: 13 residues. The germline V and J ends were trimmed by 3 bases and 6 bases, with 15 bases remaining between them. The CDR3 sequence is CSASRVRAAEQYF. The CDR3 coding sequence is TGCAGTGCTAGTAGGGTCAGGGCGGCCGAGCAGTACTTC.

The V and J genes are TRBV12-3 or TRBV12-4 and TRBJ1-4; 8 nucleotides align to TRBD1. The length of the CDR3 is 16 residues. J was trimmed by 3 bases and V by 5 bases; bases with no gene match: 8. CDR3: CASSPGSRGPNEKLFF. DNA for the CDR3: TGTGCCAGCAGTCCCGGATCCAGGGGGCCTAATGAAAAACTGTTTTTT.

This clonotype was seen repeatedly, ten times or more. The chain joins TRBV9 to TRBJ1-1; tentative D call: TRBD1 (6 bases). V was clipped by 4 bases and J by 1 base, with 11 bases between them. Germline-derived CDR1 and CDR2 are SGDLS and YYNGEE. The CDR3 spans 14 residues. The CDR3 spells CASSITGTNTEAFF. CDR3 nucleotide sequence: TGTGCCAGCAGCATAACAGGGACGAACACTGAAGCTTTCTTT.

This clonotype has ten or more counts. This chain links TRBV19 with TRBJ2-7, with TRBD2 matching over 9 bases. The CDR3 runs to 14 residues. V trimming: 4 bases; J trimming: 5 bases; junction bases outside the gene matches: 6. Germline loops: CDR1 LNHDA, CDR2 SQIVND (reference sequence). The CDR3 DNA is TGTGCCAGTAGTAGCGCGGGGGGGCCCCACGAGCAGTACTTC. It encodes CASSSAGGPHEQYF. Together with reference TRBV19 and TRBJ2-7, the CDR3 gives the full variable domain: DGGITQSPKYLFRKEGQNVTLSCEQNLNHDAMYWYRQDPGQGLRLIYYSQIVNDFQKGDIAEGYSVSREKKESFPLTVTSAQKNPTAFYLCASSSAGGPHEQYFGPGTRLTVT.

In this sample, this clonotype turned up a few times. This may stem from a read error, because a much larger clone lies one nucleotide away. Because it lacks the conserved phenylalanine or tryptophan at the end, this CDR3 is likely a read error. The chain joins TRBV29-1 to TRBJ2-3; 8 bases align to TRBD2. The length of the CDR3 is 14 residues. CDR1 is SQVTM, CDR2 ANQGSEA, per germline. With V trimmed by 7 bases and J by 5 bases, 11 bases remained unmatched. CDR3 amino acids: CSAPPLAGGDTQYI. DNA for the CDR3: TGCAGCGCCCCTCCTTTGGCGGGGGGAGATACGCAGTATATT.

There are many counts of this clonotype. The chain joins TRBV7-9 to TRBJ1-1; D is unclear. Between the trimmed V and J ends, which lost 0 bases and 6 bases, there was a span of 5 bases. Germline lookup yields CDR1 SEHNR and CDR2 FQNEAQ (reference sequence). The CDR3 has 12 amino acids. In DNA, the CDR3 is TGTGCCAGCAGCTTAGCCGTTCCTGAAGCTTTCTTT. The encoded protein is CASSLAVPEAFF.

This clonotype has only one observation. This may arise from a read error, as a much more abundant clone is one base away. The genes are TRBV11-1 and TRBJ1-5; TRBD1 matches at 9 bases. The CDR3 runs 16 residues. CDR1 and CDR2 (germline): SGHAT, FQDESV (reference sequence). The J segment lost 5 bases and the V segment lost 5 bases, leaving 10 bases of the junction unmatched. The CDR3 DNA sequence: TGTGCCAGCAGCCAAACCGGGACAGGGTGGTATCAGCCCCAGCATTTT. It specifies CASSQTGTGWYQPQHF.

This clonotype was seen ten or more times. CDR3 sequence reads: CSAPIQGVETQYF. The CDR3 DNA reads TGCAGTGCCCCTATTCAAGGGGTGGAGACCCAGTACTTC. The chain uses TRBV20-1 and TRBJ2-5, with D possibly TRBD1 on 5 matching bases. V gave up 6 bases and J gave up 5 bases, with 16 bases separating them. The CDR3 extends over 13 amino acids. CDR1 and CDR2 (germline): DFQATT, SNEGSKA (reference sequence).

In its sample, this clonotype was seen many times. The chain has TRBV5-6 and TRBJ2-1, with TRBD2 as a possible D gene (6 bases). The germline CDR1 and CDR2 sequences are SGHDT and YYEEEE. V lost 3 bases to trimming and J lost 5 bases, with 24 bases between them. The CDR3 extends over 18 amino acids. CDR3 coding DNA: TGTGCCAGCAGCTCCCCGGCGTCAGGCGGGATTATCCACAATGAGCAGTTCTTC. This gives the protein CASSSPASGGIIHNEQFF.

The chain recombines TRBV7-4 with TRBJ2-2; D ambiguous. The CDR3 loop spans 17 amino acids. Germline V gives CDR1 SGHVT, CDR2 SQSDAQ. Trimming cost V 2 bases and J 0 bases, with 13 bases left between them. CDR3: CASSLSPNTANTGELFF. DNA for the CDR3: TGTGCCAGCAGCTTATCTCCGAATACCGCGAACACCGGGGAGCTGTTTTTT.